The entry that follows covers one T cell receptor beta chain sequence. The target antigen is unknown. This sample was included in a study of PD-L1 blockade in urothelial cancer. Study-level background: Beginning in about 2014, patients received atezolizumab, given as 1,200 mg intravenously every 3 weeks. At 3 weeks (second dose) and 6 weeks after starting treatment, blood was analyzed. General observations from the study: Pretreatment TCR clonality in blood, when below the median, was predictive of better survival.

Germline V gives CDR1 GTSNPN, CDR2 SVGIG (reference sequence). The ends lost 2 bases at V and 3 bases at J; junction bases unmatched: 6. The CDR3 runs to 14 residues. Each PCR reaction had synthetic TCR analog templates spiked into it. Some clones are missing from TCRdb's copy, which holds only in-frame ones; the method was immunoSEQ multiplex PCR. The table records around 70,000 clones, about 90% of them present only once. The time point is: pretreatment peripheral blood. Material: PBMCs, obtained around atezolizumab (anti-PD-L1) treatment. The clonotype comes from a man in his sixties or seventies with urothelial cancer. V usage is TRBV30 and J usage is TRBJ2-7, with 8 bases that match TRBD2. CDR3 residues: CAWSQLAVYYEQYF. In DNA form, the CDR3 reads TGTGCCTGGAGTCAACTAGCGGTCTACTACGAGCAGTACTTC.